The 21 T cell receptor beta chains presented below share a single source sample, sequenced in a study of vaccination effects on CD4 cells after COVID-19. TCRdb keeps only in-frame clones here, not all; method: immunoSEQ multiplex PCR. The data show some 27,000 clones, more than 60% seen once. Antigens of these TCRs are unknown. Pools of viral peptides were used by the ViraFEST assay to expand antigen-specific CD4+ T cells ahead of sequencing. On approximately day 9 of culture, CD4+ T cells were separated out. Each person got two doses of an mRNA SARS-CoV-2 vaccine, BNT162b2 or mRNA-1273. Sequencing was performed on CD4+ T cells from PBMCs cultured with HCoV-NL63 spike peptides, taken after COVID-19 vaccination. These receptor sequences come from a human donor who received a COVID-19 vaccine.

Here the CDR3 DNA reads TGTGCCGGACAGGGGGTGGGAGACAATGAGCAGTTCTTC. It is translated as CAGQGVGDNEQFF. The chain has TRBV30 and TRBJ2-1, with 10 nucleotides matching TRBD1. Germline V CDR1 and CDR2: GTSNPN, SVGIG (reference sequence). CDR3 size: 13 residues. J lost 5 bases, V lost 8 bases, and 6 bases had no gene match.

The chain links TRBV9 to TRBJ1-2; TRBD1 matches 7 bases. V lost 4 bases and J lost 4; bases outside the gene matches: 4. The CDR3 spans 13 residues. Germline CDR1 SGDLS, CDR2 YYNGEE. The CDR3: CASSPTGIYGYTF. DNA of the CDR3: TGTGCCAGCAGCCCGACAGGGATCTATGGCTACACCTTC.

This clone has a handful of counts. The chain links TRBV6-5 to TRBJ1-1; TRBD1 matches at 7 bases. Germline V gene sequence: CDR1 MNHEY, CDR2 SVGAGI. V shed 7 bases, J shed 4 bases, and the junction held 6 bases outside the gene matches. The CDR3 extends over 13 amino acids. The chain's CDR3 is CASIRQGFTEAFF. Written as DNA, the CDR3 is TGTGCCAGCATTAGACAGGGCTTCACTGAAGCTTTCTTT.

The rearrangement uses TRBV5-1 and TRBJ2-3; D not certain. V shed 6 bases and J shed 4 bases, with 24 bases lying between them. The length of the CDR3 is 17 residues. Germline V gives CDR1 SGHRS, CDR2 YFSETQ. In DNA, the CDR3 is TGCGCCAGCAACCTAGATGCTACCTTCCAGAGCTCAGATACGCAGTATTTT. Translation: CASNLDATFQSSDTQYF.

This clone was seen a handful of times. The chain couples TRBV5-6 to TRBJ1-5; TRBD1 might be the D (5 bases). Germline CDR1 and CDR2: SGHDT and YYEEEE. The CDR3 runs to 16 residues. V lost 3 bases and J 0 bases, leaving 13 bases between the germline ends. CDR3 amino acids: CASSSGGPNSNQPQHF. Written as DNA, the CDR3 is TGTGCCAGCAGCTCCGGGGGACCGAATAGCAATCAGCCCCAGCATTTT.

This clone has just one count. The V and J genes are TRBV5-6 and TRBJ1-1; D perhaps matches TRBD1 (6 bases). Trimming stripped 9 bases from V and 10 bases from J, with 28 bases between. The germline gives CDR1 SGHDT, CDR2 YYEEEE. The CDR3 contains 15 residues. The CDR3 loop reads CATQEARAPGASAFF. Here the CDR3 DNA reads TGTGCCACTCAAGAAGCTCGGGCCCCAGGGGCTTCAGCTTTCTTT.

V is TRBV18 and J is TRBJ2-5; 7 bases agree with TRBD1. This CDR3 comprises 14 residues. J was trimmed by 3 bases and V by 6 bases; bases with no gene match: 7. CDR1 KGHSH and CDR2 LQKENI come from the germline V gene. DNA of the CDR3: TGTGCCAGCTCCAGGAGTGGGACAGAAGAGACCCAGTACTTC. Its translation is CASSRSGTEETQYF.

CDR3 DNA sequence: TGTGCCAGCAACTCGCCCTTCGCAGATACGCAGTATTTT. It codes for CASNSPFADTQYF. This chain links TRBV6-5 with TRBJ2-3; no definite D call. With 7 bases removed from V and 4 bases from J, the gap between germline ends came to 12 bases. Germline CDR1 reads MNHEY; CDR2 reads SVGAGI. The CDR3 runs 13 residues.

This clone was detected once. CDR3 sequence: CASSYRGSYEQYF. CDR3 bases: TGTGCCAGCAGTTACAGGGGATCCTACGAGCAGTACTTC. The rearrangement joins TRBV6-5 to TRBJ2-7; D is possibly TRBD1 (5 bases). The CDR3 loop spans 13 amino acids. The V end was cut by 2 bases, the J end by 1 base, with 6 bases between. CDR1 is MNHEY and CDR2 is SVGAGI in the germline V gene.

The V gene is TRBV30, the J gene TRBJ1-5; no firm D call. Germline-derived CDR1 and CDR2 are GTSNPN and SVGIG (reference sequence). This CDR3 comprises 13 residues. The V and J ends lost 3 bases and 3 bases respectively, with 9 bases between them. The CDR3 is CAWSASDNQPQHF. DNA for the CDR3: TGTGCCTGGAGCGCATCTGACAATCAGCCCCAGCATTTT.

This clone showed up just once. This sequence joins TRBV5-1 and TRBJ2-7; no clear D gene. Deletions cut 0 bases from V and 6 bases from J, with 13 bases between. Germline lookup yields CDR1 SGHRS and CDR2 YFSETQ. This CDR3 is 14 amino acids long. The CDR3 loop reads CASSLAVASREQYF. CDR3 bases: TGCGCCAGCAGCTTGGCGGTAGCCTCTCGCGAGCAGTACTTC.

A few counts support this clone. The rearrangement joins TRBV10-1 to TRBJ2-2; D might be TRBD1 (5 bases). The CDR3 length is 15 residues. The V gene's germline CDR1 is WNHNN and CDR2 SYGVQD (reference sequence). Trimming removed 4 bases from V and 4 bases from J, with 13 bases in between. Here the CDR3 DNA reads TGCGCCAGCAGTGGCTCACCTAGGGGCACCGGGGAGCTGTTTTTT. Translated: CASSGSPRGTGELFF.

This chain uses TRBV18 with TRBJ2-6, with 9 bases that match TRBD1. V shed 6 bases and J 4 bases; nucleotides not matched to a gene: 7. CDR1 is KGHSH, CDR2 LQKENI, per germline. The CDR3 has 16 residues. The CDR3 DNA sequence: TGTGCCAGCTCGAGAACAGGGGGCGCCGGGGCCAACGTCCTGACTTTC. Translated, it gives CASSRTGGAGANVLTF.

V is TRBV15 and J is TRBJ2-7; 7 bases match TRBD1. Germline V gives CDR1 LNHNV, CDR2 YYDKDF (reference sequence). CDR3 size: 15 residues. V lost 1 base, J lost 7 bases, and 10 bases stayed unmatched. For the CDR3, the DNA is TGTGCCACCAGCAGAGTGGGGGACAGAGAATTAGAGCAGTACTTC. Translation: CATSRVGDRELEQYF. The full variable domain, its missing parts supplied by reference TRBV15 and TRBJ2-7, is DAMVIQNPRYQVTQFGKPVTLSCSQTLNHNVMYWYQQKSSQAPKLLFHYYDKDFNNEADTPDNFQSRRPNTSFCFLDIRSPGLGDTAMYLCATSRVGDRELEQYFGPGTRLTVT.

The chain carries TRBV6-5 and TRBJ1-1; D unresolved. CDR1 is MNHEY, CDR2 SVGAGI, per germline. CDR3 length: 13 amino acids. V was clipped by 5 bases and J by 7 bases, with 14 bases between them. The CDR3 DNA sequence: TGTGCCAGCAGTCCGAGGGCAGATCGTGAAGCTTTCTTT. Protein product: CASSPRADREAFF.

The chain has TRBV10-1 and TRBJ2-7; D remains unclear. The CDR3 extends over 13 amino acids. V shed 4 bases and J shed 7 bases, with 14 bases lying between them. Germline V gene sequence: CDR1 WNHNN, CDR2 SYGVQD (reference sequence). CDR3 bases: TGCGCCAGCAGTGGACTGGGTGTGGGGGAGCAGTACTTC. The encoded protein is CASSGLGVGEQYF.

The genes are TRBV6-5 and TRBJ1-2; the match to TRBD1 covers 8 bases. This CDR3 region has 14 residues. From germline, CDR1 is MNHEY and CDR2 SVGAGI. With V trimmed by 7 bases and J by 4 bases, 8 bases remained unmatched. The CDR3 nucleotides are TGTGCCAGCAAAAAGGACAGGGATGGCTATGGCTACACCTTC. Protein product: CASKKDRDGYGYTF.

This clone was counted a few times. The chain joins TRBV14 to TRBJ1-1; no clear D. The germline V gene encodes CDR1 SGHDN and CDR2 FVKESK. This CDR3 comprises 13 residues. Trimming took 3 bases from V and 1 from J, leaving 6 bases between them. The CDR3, as DNA: TGTGCCAGCAGCCAGCTAGAGAACACTGAAGCTTTCTTT. Translating gives CASSQLENTEAFF.

This clone was seen only a few times. CDR3 in DNA: TGTGCCAGCAGAGCCATCCTATATTCACCCCTCCACTTT. This gives the protein CASRAILYSPLHF. This chain links TRBV12-3 or TRBV12-4 with TRBJ1-6; the D is unclear. The V end lost 6 bases, the J end lost 8 bases, and 11 bases lay between the germline ends. The CDR3 runs to 13 residues.

This clone appeared once. V gene TRBV6-1 combines with J gene TRBJ2-1, with D hard to call. V lost 3 bases, J lost 6 bases, and 12 bases lay in between. CDR1 MNHNS and CDR2 SASEGT come from the germline V gene. The CDR3 is 14 amino acids. The CDR3 is CASSELDRSNEQFF. CDR3 coding DNA: TGTGCCAGCAGTGAGCTGGACCGGTCCAATGAGCAGTTCTTC.

V gene TRBV7-9 combines with J gene TRBJ1-1; D remains unclear. Trimming cost V 1 base and J 1 base, with 10 bases left between them. Germline lookup yields CDR1 SEHNR and CDR2 FQNEAQ (reference sequence). The CDR3 covers 15 residues. CDR3 in amino acids: CASSLGWAGNTEAFF. Written as DNA, the CDR3 is TGTGCCAGCAGCTTAGGGTGGGCAGGGAACACTGAAGCTTTCTTT.